The 26 T cell receptor beta chains below all came from one sample that was sequenced in a study of cytomegalovirus exposure and HLA in healthy donors. PCR employed 60 Vbeta and 13 Jbeta primers. The table came from immunoSEQ multiplex PCR; TCRdb's copy has only in-frame clones and leaves some out. The sample lists 200,000 or so clones, 76% occurring once. Sequenced input: PBMCs. The receptors originated from a man younger than 35 in good health and CMV-seronegative.

This chain connects TRBV27 to TRBJ2-5; 7 bases align to TRBD2. The V gene end was trimmed by 6 bases and the J gene end by 7 bases; junction bases not matched to a gene: 8. CDR1 and CDR2 from the germline V gene are MNHEY and SMNVEV (reference sequence). The CDR3 has 13 residues. DNA of the CDR3: TGTGCCAGCAGCTCAGCGGGGAGAAGGACCCAGTACTTC. Amino acids: CASSSAGRRTQYF.

The V call is TRBV5-1, the J call TRBJ1-2; 7 positions match TRBD1. V was pared by 4 bases and J by 0 bases, with 6 bases of the junction left unmatched. The V gene's germline CDR1 is SGHRS and CDR2 YFSETQ. The CDR3 covers 15 residues. The CDR3 loop reads CASSDHGTANYGYTF. The CDR3 coding sequence is TGCGCCAGCAGCGACCACGGGACAGCTAACTATGGCTACACCTTC.

The V and J genes are TRBV10-2 and TRBJ1-1; 7 bases map to TRBD1. The junction had 4 bases not matched to a gene; V was cut back by 4 bases and J by 5 bases. This CDR3 region has 13 residues. CDR1 WSHSY and CDR2 SAAADI come from the germline V gene. CDR3 nucleotides: TGCGCCAGCAGTGCGAACAGGGGAACTGAAGCTTTCTTT. Translating it yields CASSANRGTEAFF.

This clone was detected only a few times. The chain joins TRBV6-5 to TRBJ1-5, with 10 bases aligning to TRBD1. CDR1 is MNHEY, CDR2 SVGAGI, per germline. Trimming removed 6 bases from V and 0 bases from J; junction bases left unmatched: 2. This CDR3 comprises 15 residues. The CDR3 sequence: CASRTGGYSNQPQHF. The CDR3 DNA reads TGTGCCAGCAGGACAGGGGGCTATAGCAATCAGCCCCAGCATTTT.

The chain uses TRBV7-3 and TRBJ2-1; D is undetermined. This CDR3 region has 13 residues. CDR1 and CDR2 from the germline V gene are SGHTA and FQGTGA. Trimming removed 4 bases from V and 9 bases from J, with 13 bases in between. CDR3 sequence reads: CASSSGLGPEQFF. DNA for the CDR3: TGTGCCAGCAGCTCCGGATTGGGCCCTGAGCAGTTCTTC.

In the case of this clone: One end of the junction does not line up with germline, which may come from a read error. The chain combines TRBV5-6 with TRBJ1-2, with a possible D match to TRBD1 (6 bases). Germline CDR1 and CDR2: SGHDT and YYEEEE. The CDR3 loop spans 13 amino acids. Here the CDR3 DNA reads TGTGCCAGCAACTTGGACAGCCCTATCGGCTACACCTTC. Its protein is CASNLDSPIGYTF.

There are a few counts of this clone. Here the CDR3 reads CASSEAVANQPQHF. The CDR3 nucleotides read TGTGCCAGCAGTGAAGCCGTGGCTAATCAGCCCCAGCATTTT. The chain employs TRBV6-1 and TRBJ1-5, with no clear D. Trimming took 0 bases from V and 4 from J, leaving 7 bases between them. Germline V gene data show CDR1 as MNHNS and CDR2 as SASEGT. The CDR3 consists of 14 residues.

The chain employs TRBV2 and TRBJ2-2; D remains ambiguous. Trimming took off 4 bases at V and 1 base at J, with 7 bases between the two ends. Germline V lookup: CDR1 SNHLY, CDR2 FYNNEI. This CDR3 contains 14 residues. This CDR3 is CASSGLRNTGELFF. CDR3 nucleotide sequence: TGTGCCAGCAGTGGTCTCAGGAACACCGGGGAGCTGTTTTTT.

This chain connects TRBV19 to TRBJ2-7; D call uncertain. The germline V and J ends were trimmed by 3 bases and 6 bases, with 12 bases remaining between them. In germline, CDR1 is LNHDA, CDR2 SQIVND (reference sequence). This CDR3 spans 13 amino acids. The CDR3 sequence: CASSMGLQLEQYF. DNA for the CDR3: TGTGCCAGTAGTATGGGCCTCCAACTCGAGCAGTACTTC.

V usage is TRBV5-6 and J usage is TRBJ2-6, with a possible D match to TRBD1 (6 bases). Germline assignment: CDR1 SGHDT and CDR2 YYEEEE. V was cut by 0 bases and J by 4 bases, with 11 bases left in between. The length of the CDR3 is 16 residues. CDR3 protein: CASSLDPGTGANVLTF. CDR3 DNA sequence: TGTGCCAGCAGCTTGGACCCCGGGACAGGGGCCAACGTCCTGACTTTC.

The rearrangement links TRBV29-1 to TRBJ1-1; perhaps TRBD1 as D (6 bases). The germline gives CDR1 SQVTM, CDR2 ANQGSEA. The CDR3 has 13 residues. With 7 bases removed from V and 4 bases from J, the gap between germline ends came to 16 bases. CDR3 residues: CSATSGVGTEAFF. The CDR3 coding sequence is TGCAGCGCCACCTCAGGGGTGGGCACTGAAGCTTTCTTT.

The CDR3 protein is CASSPLGAGVGPEQYF. The CDR3 DNA sequence: TGTGCCAGCTCACCGCTAGGAGCGGGAGTTGGGCCCGAGCAGTACTTC. The gene calls are TRBV18 and TRBJ2-7; 8 bases are a match to TRBD2. This CDR3 spans 16 amino acids. Germline CDR1 KGHSH, CDR2 LQKENI. The ends lost 3 bases at V and 6 bases at J; junction bases unmatched: 13. Full variable domain (rest looked up from reference TRBV18 and TRBJ2-7): NAGVMQNPRHLVRRRGQEARLRCSPMKGHSHVYWYRQLPEEGLKFMVYLQKENIIDESGMPKERFSAEFPKEGPSILRIQQVVRGDSAAYFCASSPLGAGVGPEQYFGPGTRLTVT.

This chain uses TRBV6-1 with TRBJ2-7; TRBD1 agrees at 9 bases. The V and J ends lost 1 base and 3 bases, in that order; junction bases with no gene match: 4. CDR1 and CDR2 from the germline V gene are MNHNS and SASEGT. This CDR3 has 15 residues. The CDR3, as DNA: TGTGCCAGCAGTGAAGGTGGGACAGGGATCTACGAGCAGTACTTC. It is translated as CASSEGGTGIYEQYF.

J is TRBJ2-7 and V is TRBV10-3; the match to TRBD2 covers 8 bases. The CDR3 consists of 15 residues. V trimming: 0 bases; J trimming: 3 bases; junction bases outside the gene matches: 4. CDR1 is ENHRY and CDR2 is SYGVKD in the germline V gene. CDR3 in DNA: TGTGCCATCAGTGAGTCAGTGACTAGCGTCTACGAGCAGTACTTC. Translation: CAISESVTSVYEQYF.

V usage is TRBV2 and J usage is TRBJ2-7; 8 bases match TRBD2. V lost 5 bases and J lost 2; bases outside the gene matches: 5. The CDR3 covers 14 residues. Per the germline V gene, CDR1 is SNHLY and CDR2 is FYNNEI. The CDR3 region has the DNA TGTGCCAGCAGTTGGGTCGGGAGGGCCTACGAGCAGTACTTC. Encoded protein: CASSWVGRAYEQYF.

This chain uses TRBV10-3 with TRBJ1-2; D uncertain. The ends were cut back, 8 bases at V and 4 bases at J, with 8 bases in the middle. CDR1 is ENHRY, CDR2 SYGVKD, per germline. This CDR3 is built from 11 residues. The CDR3 loop reads CAIGPSYGYTF. The CDR3 region has the DNA TGTGCCATCGGGCCCTCCTATGGCTACACCTTC.

The rearrangement links TRBV5-5 to TRBJ2-3, with TRBD1 as a possible D gene (5 bases). Germline CDR1 and CDR2: SGHKS and YYEKEE (reference sequence). This CDR3 has 16 amino acids. V lost 0 bases, J lost 0 bases, and 11 bases lay in between. CDR3 sequence (DNA): TGTGCCAGCAGCTTGGATCAGGGAAGGAGCACAGATACGCAGTATTTT. It translates to CASSLDQGRSTDTQYF.

This chain links TRBV6-5 with TRBJ2-3; TRBD2 agrees at 13 bases. Trimming at V came to 8 bases and at J to 5 bases, leaving 7 bases not matched to a gene. The CDR3 has 15 amino acids. Per the germline V gene, CDR1 is MNHEY and CDR2 is SVGAGI. CDR3 nucleotide sequence: TGTGCCAGCTGTCCGGGACTAGCGGGAATAGATACGCAGTATTTT. It translates to CASCPGLAGIDTQYF.

DNA for the CDR3: TGTGCCAGCTCACCCCCGGGACAGGGGGTTCTTGGGGGCGAGCAGTACTTC. Amino acids: CASSPPGQGVLGGEQYF. V usage is TRBV18 and J usage is TRBJ2-7, with 11 bases fitting TRBD1. CDR1 and CDR2 (germline): KGHSH, LQKENI. Trimming removed 3 bases from V and 6 bases from J; junction bases left unmatched: 13. CDR3 length equals 17 residues.

CDR3 sequence reads: CASSPDRGQPQHF. In DNA form, the CDR3 reads TGTGCCAGCAGCCCGGACAGGGGACAGCCCCAGCATTTT. The J gene is TRBJ1-5, the V gene TRBV7-2, with TRBD1 matching over 9 bases. Per germline, CDR1 SGHTA and CDR2 FQGNSA. The CDR3 has 13 amino acids. V lost 5 bases and J lost 7; bases outside the gene matches: 3.

The gene calls are TRBV6-1 and TRBJ1-4; D is possibly TRBD1 (6 bases). Trimming cost V 4 bases and J 8 bases, with 14 bases left between them. The CDR3 extends over 14 amino acids. Germline-derived CDR1 and CDR2 are MNHNS and SASEGT. DNA for the CDR3: TGTGCCAGCAGTGTTACAGGGATGGGCGAAAAACTGTTTTTT. Translated, it gives CASSVTGMGEKLFF.

The chain combines TRBV6-5 with TRBJ2-5, with TRBD2 matching over 13 bases. CDR3 length: 15 amino acids. Germline-derived CDR1 and CDR2 are MNHEY and SVGAGI. With V trimmed by 5 bases and J by 5 bases, 5 bases remained unmatched. The CDR3 nucleotides read TGTGCCAGCAGTCGAGGACTAGCGGGAGTGGAGACCCAGTACTTC. Protein sequence: CASSRGLAGVETQYF.

CDR3 nucleotides: TGTGCCAGTAGTATAGTATCGGGGTTTGATCAGCCCCAGCATTTT. Translated, it gives CASSIVSGFDQPQHF. The chain joins TRBV19 to TRBJ1-5; D not resolved. Trimming stripped 1 base from V and 5 bases from J, with 12 bases between. This CDR3 contains 15 residues. Germline lookup yields CDR1 LNHDA and CDR2 SQIVND (reference sequence). The full variable domain, completed using reference TRBV19 and TRBJ1-5, is DGGITQSPKYLFRKEGQNVTLSCEQNLNHDAMYWYRQDPGQGLRLIYYSQIVNDFQKGDIAEGYSVSREKKESFPLTVTSAQKNPTAFYLCASSIVSGFDQPQHFGDGTRLSIL.

This clone has more than one count but fewer than ten. The chain has TRBV27 and TRBJ1-5, with 7 bases identical to TRBD1. V lost 4 bases, J lost 0 bases, and 3 bases stayed unmatched. The germline gives CDR1 MNHEY, CDR2 SMNVEV (reference sequence). The CDR3 totals 15 residues. The DNA for the CDR3 is TGTGCCAGCAGTTCGGACAGGAATAGCAATCAGCCCCAGCATTTT. The encoded protein is CASSSDRNSNQPQHF.

There are a few counts of this clone. This chain links TRBV5-8 with TRBJ1-4; TRBD1 matches at 9 bases. The V gene's germline CDR1 is SGHTS and CDR2 YDEGEE. The CDR3 is 15 residues long. After removal of 0 bases from V and 4 bases from J, the junction contained 1 base not matched to a gene. The CDR3 nucleotides read TGTGCCAGCAGCTTGGGGACAGGGGTTAATGAAAAACTGTTTTTT. Protein product: CASSLGTGVNEKLFF.

This chain connects TRBV6-1 to TRBJ1-5; TRBD1 matches at 11 bases. There are 19 residues in the CDR3. From germline, CDR1 is MNHNS and CDR2 SASEGT. The V segment lost 3 bases and the J segment 11 bases; nucleotides outside the gene matches: 21. The CDR3 sequence is CASSDLRPGQGGSLGAQHF. The CDR3, as DNA: TGTGCCAGCAGTGACCTAAGACCGGGACAGGGGGGGTCATTGGGGGCCCAGCATTTT.